This entry lists 2 T cell receptor beta chains sequenced from one sample in a study of blood T cell repertoires in COVID-19. Some clones are missing from TCRdb's copy, which holds only in-frame ones; the method was immunoSEQ multiplex PCR. Of just over 650,000 clones in the sample, about nine tenths were seen once. Sequencing used peripheral blood. Receptor source: a woman between 18 and 29 years old with acute or convalescent COVID-19.

V gene TRBV18 combines with J gene TRBJ1-4; tentatively, D is TRBD1 (5 bases). Germline V gene lookup returns CDR1 KGHSH and CDR2 LQKENI. The CDR3 extends over 14 amino acids. V was shortened by 3 bases and J by 7 bases, with 12 bases between the two germline ends. The CDR3 reads CASSPGAMGEKLFF. CDR3 nucleotide sequence: TGTGCCAGCTCACCTGGGGCAATGGGTGAAAAACTGTTTTTT.

V usage is TRBV12-3 or TRBV12-4 and J usage is TRBJ2-7; a possible D gene is TRBD1 (5 bases). Trimming took 8 bases from V and 4 from J, leaving 15 bases between them. The CDR3 is 13 residues long. CDR3 loop: CASGAQYSYEQYF. The CDR3 nucleotides read TGTGCCAGCGGGGCTCAGTATTCTTACGAGCAGTACTTC.